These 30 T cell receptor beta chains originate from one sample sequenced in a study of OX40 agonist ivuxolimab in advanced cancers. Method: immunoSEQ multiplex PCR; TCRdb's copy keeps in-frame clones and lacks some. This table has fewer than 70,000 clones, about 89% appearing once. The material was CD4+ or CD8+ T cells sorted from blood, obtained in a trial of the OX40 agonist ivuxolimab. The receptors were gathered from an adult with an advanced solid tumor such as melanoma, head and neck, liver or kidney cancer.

CDR3 in DNA: TGTGCCAGCACGGGGGAGGGAGTAAATACGCAGTATTTT. Protein sequence: CASTGEGVNTQYF. The chain uses TRBV7-9 and TRBJ2-3; 7 nucleotides match TRBD2. Trimming took 7 bases from V and 7 from J; bases not matched to a gene: 8. The CDR3 consists of 13 residues. Looked up from germline, CDR1 is SEHNR and CDR2 is FQNEAQ (reference sequence).

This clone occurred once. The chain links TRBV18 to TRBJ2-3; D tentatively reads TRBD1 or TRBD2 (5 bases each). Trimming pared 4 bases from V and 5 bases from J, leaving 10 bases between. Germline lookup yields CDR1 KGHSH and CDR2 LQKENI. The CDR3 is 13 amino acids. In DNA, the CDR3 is TGTGCCAGCTCACGGGACCCTGGAGATACGCAGTATTTT. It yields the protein CASSRDPGDTQYF.

CDR3 sequence: CASREGQGNTIYF. The CDR3 DNA sequence: TGTGCCAGCAGAGAAGGACAGGGAAACACCATATATTTT. This rearrangement joins TRBV5-6 to TRBJ1-3; possible D gene TRBD1, 6 bases. Looked up from germline, CDR1 is SGHDT and CDR2 is YYEEEE. V lost 5 bases to trimming and J lost 4 bases, with 10 bases between them. This CDR3 has 13 amino acids.

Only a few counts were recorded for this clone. CDR3 DNA: TGTGCCAGTAGTATAGGTTGGAGGGGGACCGGGAGGGCCAACGTCCTGACTTTC. Its translation: CASSIGWRGTGRANVLTF. The V gene is TRBV19, the J gene TRBJ2-6; D is tentatively TRBD1 or TRBD2 (6 bases each). The CDR3 is made up of 18 amino acids. CDR1 and CDR2 from the germline V gene are LNHDA and SQIVND (reference sequence). V lost 1 base and J 5 bases, leaving 18 bases between the germline ends.

CDR3 DNA: TGTGCCACCAGCAGAGTTGTGTGGGGGAGTGAGCAGCCCCAGCATTTT. Translating it yields CATSRVVWGSEQPQHF. The gene calls are TRBV15 and TRBJ1-5, with a weak D call TRBD1 (5 bases). Per the germline V gene, CDR1 is LNHNV and CDR2 is YYDKDF (reference sequence). The V and J ends lost 1 base and 7 bases respectively, with 17 bases between them. This CDR3 region has 16 residues.

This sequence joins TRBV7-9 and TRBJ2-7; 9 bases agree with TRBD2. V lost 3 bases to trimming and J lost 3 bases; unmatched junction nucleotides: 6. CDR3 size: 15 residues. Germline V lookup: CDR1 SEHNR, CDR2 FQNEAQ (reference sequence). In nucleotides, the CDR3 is TGTGCCAGCAGCTTCGGGACTAGCCCTTTCTACGAGCAGTACTTC. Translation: CASSFGTSPFYEQYF. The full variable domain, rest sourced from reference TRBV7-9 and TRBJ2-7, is DTGVSQNPRHKITKRGQNVTFRCDPISEHNRLYWYRQTLGQGPEFLTYFQNEAQLEKSRLLSDRFSAERPKGSFSTLEIQRTEQGDSAMYLCASSFGTSPFYEQYFGPGTRLTVT.

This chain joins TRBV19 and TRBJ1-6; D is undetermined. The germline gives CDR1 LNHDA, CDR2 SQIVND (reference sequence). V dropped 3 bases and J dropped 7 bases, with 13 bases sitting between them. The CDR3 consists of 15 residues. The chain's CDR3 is CASSIWSRTNSPLHF. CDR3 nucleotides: TGTGCCAGTAGTATTTGGTCCAGAACCAATTCACCCCTCCACTTT.

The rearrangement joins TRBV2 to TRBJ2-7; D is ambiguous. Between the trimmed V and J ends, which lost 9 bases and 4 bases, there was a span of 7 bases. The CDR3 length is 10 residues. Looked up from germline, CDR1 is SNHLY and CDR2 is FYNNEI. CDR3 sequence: CARAHYEQYF. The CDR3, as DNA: TGTGCCAGGGCGCATTACGAGCAGTACTTC. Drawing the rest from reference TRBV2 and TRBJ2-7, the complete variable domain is EPEVTQTPSHQVTQMGQEVILRCVPISNHLYFYWYRQILGQKVEFLVSFYNNEISEKSEIFDDQFSVERPDGSNFTLKIRSTKLEDSAMYFCARAHYEQYFGPGTRLTVT.

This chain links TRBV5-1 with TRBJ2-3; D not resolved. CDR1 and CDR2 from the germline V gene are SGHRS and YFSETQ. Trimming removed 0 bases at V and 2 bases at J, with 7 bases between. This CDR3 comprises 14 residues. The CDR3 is CASSLGLFTDTQYF. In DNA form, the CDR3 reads TGCGCCAGCAGCTTGGGACTTTTCACAGATACGCAGTATTTT.

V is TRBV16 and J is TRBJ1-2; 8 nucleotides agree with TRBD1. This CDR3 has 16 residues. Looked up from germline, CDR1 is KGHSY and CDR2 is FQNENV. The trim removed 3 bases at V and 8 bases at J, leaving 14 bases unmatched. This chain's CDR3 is CASSQTMGTGRGGYTF. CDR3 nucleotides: TGTGCCAGCAGCCAGACAATGGGGACAGGACGCGGCGGCTACACCTTC.

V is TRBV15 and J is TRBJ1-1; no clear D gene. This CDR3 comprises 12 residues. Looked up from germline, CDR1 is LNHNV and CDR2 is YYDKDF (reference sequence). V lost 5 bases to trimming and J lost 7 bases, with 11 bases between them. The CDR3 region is CATSLTFNEAFF. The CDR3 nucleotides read TGTGCCACCAGCCTAACGTTCAATGAAGCTTTCTTT. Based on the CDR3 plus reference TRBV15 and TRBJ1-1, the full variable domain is DAMVIQNPRYQVTQFGKPVTLSCSQTLNHNVMYWYQQKSSQAPKLLFHYYDKDFNNEADTPDNFQSRRPNTSFCFLDIRSPGLGDTAMYLCATSLTFNEAFFGQGTRLTVV.

CDR3 nucleotides: TGTGCCAGCTCACCAGGGGGCAGGACGTTCACCGGGGAGCTGTTTTTT. Its protein is CASSPGGRTFTGELFF. The chain links TRBV18 to TRBJ2-2; TRBD1 might be the D (6 bases). Trimming took off 2 bases at V and 4 bases at J, with 14 bases between the two ends. Germline CDR1 reads KGHSH; CDR2 reads LQKENI. CDR3 length: 16 amino acids.

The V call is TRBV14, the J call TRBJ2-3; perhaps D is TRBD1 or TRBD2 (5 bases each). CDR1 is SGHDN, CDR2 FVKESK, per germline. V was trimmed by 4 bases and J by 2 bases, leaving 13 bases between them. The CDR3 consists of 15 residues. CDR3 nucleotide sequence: TGTGCCAGCAGCCCCGTGGGGGTACCCACAGATACGCAGTATTTT. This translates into CASSPVGVPTDTQYF.

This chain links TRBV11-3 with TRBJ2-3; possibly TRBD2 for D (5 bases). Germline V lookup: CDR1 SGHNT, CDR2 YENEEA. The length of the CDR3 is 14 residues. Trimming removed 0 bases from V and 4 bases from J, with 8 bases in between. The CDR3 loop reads CASSLEAGADTQYF. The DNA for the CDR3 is TGTGCCAGCAGCTTAGAGGCCGGGGCAGATACGCAGTATTTT.

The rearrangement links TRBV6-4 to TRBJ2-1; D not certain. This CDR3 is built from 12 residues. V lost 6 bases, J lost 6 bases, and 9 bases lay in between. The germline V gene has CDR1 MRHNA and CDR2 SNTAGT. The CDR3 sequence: CASRDGFNEQFF. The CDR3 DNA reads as TGTGCCAGCAGGGACGGGTTCAATGAGCAGTTCTTC.

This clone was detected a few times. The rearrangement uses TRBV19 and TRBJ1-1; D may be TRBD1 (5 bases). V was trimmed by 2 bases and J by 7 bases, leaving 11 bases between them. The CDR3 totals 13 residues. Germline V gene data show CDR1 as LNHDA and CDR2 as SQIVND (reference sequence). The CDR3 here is CASSIFRDSEAFF. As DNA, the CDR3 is TGTGCCAGTAGTATATTCAGGGATAGTGAAGCTTTCTTT.

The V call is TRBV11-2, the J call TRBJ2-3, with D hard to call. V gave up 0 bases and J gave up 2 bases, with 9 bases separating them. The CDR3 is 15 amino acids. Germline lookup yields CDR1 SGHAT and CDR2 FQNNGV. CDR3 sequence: CASSLDRLNTDTQYF. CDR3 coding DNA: TGTGCCAGCAGCTTAGACCGACTGAACACAGATACGCAGTATTTT.

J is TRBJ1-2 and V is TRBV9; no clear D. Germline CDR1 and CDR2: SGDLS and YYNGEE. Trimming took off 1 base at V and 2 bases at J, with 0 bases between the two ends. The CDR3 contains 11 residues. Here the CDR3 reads CASSVNYGYTF. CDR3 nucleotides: TGTGCCAGCAGCGTAAACTATGGCTACACCTTC.

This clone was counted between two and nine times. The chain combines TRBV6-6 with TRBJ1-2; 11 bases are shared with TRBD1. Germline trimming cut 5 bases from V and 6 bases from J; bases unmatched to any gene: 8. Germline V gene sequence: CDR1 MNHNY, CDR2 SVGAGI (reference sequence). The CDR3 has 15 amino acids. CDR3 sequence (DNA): TGTGCCAGCAGTCACGGACAGGGGGCGTATGATGGCTACACCTTC. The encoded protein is CASSHGQGAYDGYTF.

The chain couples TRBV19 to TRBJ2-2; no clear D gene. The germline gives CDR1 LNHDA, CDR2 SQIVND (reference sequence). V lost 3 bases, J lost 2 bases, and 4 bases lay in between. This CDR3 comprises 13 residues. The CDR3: CASSIFNTGELFF. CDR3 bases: TGTGCCAGTAGTATTTTTAACACCGGGGAGCTGTTTTTT.

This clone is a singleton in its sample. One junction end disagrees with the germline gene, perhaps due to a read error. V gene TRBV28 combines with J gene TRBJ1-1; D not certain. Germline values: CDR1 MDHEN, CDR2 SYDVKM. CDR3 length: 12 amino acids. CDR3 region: CATSRASTEAFF. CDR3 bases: TGTGCCACCAGTCGGGCCTCCACTGAAGCTTTCTTT.

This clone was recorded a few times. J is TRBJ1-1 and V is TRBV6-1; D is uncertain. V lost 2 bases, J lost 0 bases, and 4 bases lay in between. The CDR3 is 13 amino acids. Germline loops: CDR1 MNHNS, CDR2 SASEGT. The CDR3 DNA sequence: TGTGCCAGCAGTGAATCGGTGAACACTGAAGCTTTCTTT. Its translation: CASSESVNTEAFF.

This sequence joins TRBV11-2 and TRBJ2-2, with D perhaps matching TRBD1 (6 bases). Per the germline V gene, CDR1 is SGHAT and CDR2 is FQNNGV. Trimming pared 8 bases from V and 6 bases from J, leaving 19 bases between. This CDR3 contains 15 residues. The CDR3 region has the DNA TGTGCCAGCCGTCTGTTTGGGGGCTGGGCCGGGGAGCTGTTTTTT. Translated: CASRLFGGWAGELFF.

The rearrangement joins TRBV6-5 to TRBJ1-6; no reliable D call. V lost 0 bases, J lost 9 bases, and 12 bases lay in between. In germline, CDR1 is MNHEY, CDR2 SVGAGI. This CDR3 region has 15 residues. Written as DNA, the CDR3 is TGTGCCAGCAGTTACTCCGGGCCGGAGGGTTCACCCCTCCACTTT. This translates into CASSYSGPEGSPLHF.

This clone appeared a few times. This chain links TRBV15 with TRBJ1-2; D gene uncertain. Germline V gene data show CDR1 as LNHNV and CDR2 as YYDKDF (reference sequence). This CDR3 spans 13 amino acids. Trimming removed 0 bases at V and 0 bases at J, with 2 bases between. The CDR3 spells CATSRDTNYGYTF. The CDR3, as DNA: TGTGCCACCAGCAGAGATACTAACTATGGCTACACCTTC.

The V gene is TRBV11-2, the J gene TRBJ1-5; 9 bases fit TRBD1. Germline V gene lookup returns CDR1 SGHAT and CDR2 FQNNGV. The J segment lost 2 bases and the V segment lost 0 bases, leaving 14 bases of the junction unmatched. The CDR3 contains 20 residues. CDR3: CASSLDGGTGTLGRNQPQHF. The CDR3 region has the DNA TGTGCCAGCAGCTTAGACGGGGGGACAGGGACCCTTGGACGCAATCAGCCCCAGCATTTT.

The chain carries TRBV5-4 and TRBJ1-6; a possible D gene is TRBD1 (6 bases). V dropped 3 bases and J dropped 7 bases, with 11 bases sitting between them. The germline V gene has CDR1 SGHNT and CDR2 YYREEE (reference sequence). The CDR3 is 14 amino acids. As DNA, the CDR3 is TGTGCCAGCAGCTCAGACAGGCAGAATTCACCCCTCCACTTT. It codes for CASSSDRQNSPLHF.

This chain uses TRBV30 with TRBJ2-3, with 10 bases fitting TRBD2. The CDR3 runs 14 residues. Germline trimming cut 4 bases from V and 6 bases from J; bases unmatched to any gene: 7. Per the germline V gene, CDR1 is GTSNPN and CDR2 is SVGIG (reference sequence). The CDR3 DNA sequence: TGTGCCTGGAACGCGGGGACTAGCGTGGATACGCAGTATTTT. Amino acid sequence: CAWNAGTSVDTQYF.

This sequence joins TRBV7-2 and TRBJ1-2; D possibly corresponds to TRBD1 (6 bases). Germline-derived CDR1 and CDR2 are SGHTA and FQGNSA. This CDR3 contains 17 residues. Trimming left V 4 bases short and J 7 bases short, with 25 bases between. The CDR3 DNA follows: TGTGCCAGCAGCTCCAAACCTCTCTCACAGGGAATGGGTGGCTACACCTTC. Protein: CASSSKPLSQGMGGYTF.

The CDR3 sequence: CASSLLALRSEAFF. Written as DNA, the CDR3 is TGTGCCAGCAGCTTGTTGGCTTTGAGGTCTGAAGCTTTCTTT. This chain uses TRBV5-6 with TRBJ1-1; no clear D gene. The CDR3 spans 14 residues. The V end was cut by 1 base, the J end by 6 bases, with 13 bases between. The germline V gene has CDR1 SGHDT and CDR2 YYEEEE.